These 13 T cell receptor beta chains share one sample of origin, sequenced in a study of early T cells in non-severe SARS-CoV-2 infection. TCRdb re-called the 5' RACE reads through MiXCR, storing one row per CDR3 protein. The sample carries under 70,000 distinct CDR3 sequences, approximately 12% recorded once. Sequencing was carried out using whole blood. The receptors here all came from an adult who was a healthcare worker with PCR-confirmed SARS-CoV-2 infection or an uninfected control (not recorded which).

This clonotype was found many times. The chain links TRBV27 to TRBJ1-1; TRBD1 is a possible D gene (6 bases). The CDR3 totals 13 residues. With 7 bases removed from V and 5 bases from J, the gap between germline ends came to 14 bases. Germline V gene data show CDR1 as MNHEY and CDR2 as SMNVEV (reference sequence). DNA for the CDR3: TGTGCCAGCATAGCAGGGGCTGGTACTGAAGCTTTCTTT. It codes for CASIAGAGTEAFF.

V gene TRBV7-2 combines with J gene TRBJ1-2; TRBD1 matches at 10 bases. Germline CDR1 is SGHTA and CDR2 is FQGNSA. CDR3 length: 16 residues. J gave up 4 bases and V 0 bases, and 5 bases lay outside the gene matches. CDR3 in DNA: TGTGCCAGCAGCTTAGCTGGGACAGGGGCGATCTATGGCTACACCTTC. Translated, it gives CASSLAGTGAIYGYTF.

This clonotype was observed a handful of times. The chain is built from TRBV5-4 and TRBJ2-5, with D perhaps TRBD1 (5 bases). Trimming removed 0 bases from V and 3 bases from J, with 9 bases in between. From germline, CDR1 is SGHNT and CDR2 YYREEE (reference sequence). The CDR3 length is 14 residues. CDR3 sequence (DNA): TGTGCCAGCAGCTTGGGTCAGGGTGAAGAGACCCAGTACTTC. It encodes CASSLGQGEETQYF.

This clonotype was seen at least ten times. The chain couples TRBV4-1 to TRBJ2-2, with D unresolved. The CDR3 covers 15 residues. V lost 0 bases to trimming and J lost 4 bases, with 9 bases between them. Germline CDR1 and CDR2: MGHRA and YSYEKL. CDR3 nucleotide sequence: TGCGCCAGCAGCCAAGATCCCTTGGGCACCGGGGAGCTGTTTTTT. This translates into CASSQDPLGTGELFF.

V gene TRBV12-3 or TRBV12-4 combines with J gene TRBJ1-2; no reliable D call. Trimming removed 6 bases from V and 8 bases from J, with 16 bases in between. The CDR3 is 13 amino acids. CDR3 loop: CASSVKSGQGYTF. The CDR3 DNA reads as TGTGCCAGCAGCGTTAAGAGTGGTCAAGGCTACACCTTC.

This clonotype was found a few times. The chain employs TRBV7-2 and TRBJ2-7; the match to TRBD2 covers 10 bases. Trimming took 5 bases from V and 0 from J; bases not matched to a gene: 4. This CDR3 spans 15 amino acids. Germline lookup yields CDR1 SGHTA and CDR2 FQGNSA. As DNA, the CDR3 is TGTGCCAGCAGCCGTCTAGCGGGGGCCTCCTACGAGCAGTACTTC. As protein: CASSRLAGASYEQYF.

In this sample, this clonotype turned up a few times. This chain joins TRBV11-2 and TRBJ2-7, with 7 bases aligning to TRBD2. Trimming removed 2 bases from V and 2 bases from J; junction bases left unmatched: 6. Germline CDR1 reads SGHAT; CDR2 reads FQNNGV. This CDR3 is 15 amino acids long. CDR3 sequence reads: CASSLYGGKTYEQYF. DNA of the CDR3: TGTGCCAGCAGCTTATACGGGGGGAAAACCTACGAGCAGTACTTC.

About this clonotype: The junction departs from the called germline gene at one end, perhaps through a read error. CDR3 sequence: CAGSQELWGEAFF. For the CDR3, the DNA is TGCGCCGGCAGCCAAGAGCTGTGGGGTGAAGCTTTCTTT. The chain combines TRBV4-3 with TRBJ1-1, with D unresolved. Germline-derived CDR1 and CDR2 are LGHNA and YSLEER. This CDR3 comprises 13 residues.

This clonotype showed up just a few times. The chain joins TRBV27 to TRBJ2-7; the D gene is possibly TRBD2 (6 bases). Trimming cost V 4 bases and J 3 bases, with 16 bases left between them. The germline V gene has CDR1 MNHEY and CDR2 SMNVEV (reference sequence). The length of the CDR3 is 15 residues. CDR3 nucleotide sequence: TGTGCCAGCAGTTATGGCCGGGACTTGCTCTACGAGCAGTACTTC. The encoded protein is CASSYGRDLLYEQYF.

CDR3 amino acids: CATIQPQHF. The CDR3 nucleotides are TGTGCCACCATCCAGCCCCAGCATTTT. The rearrangement joins TRBV2 to TRBJ1-5, with D hard to call. Germline lookup yields CDR1 SNHLY and CDR2 FYNNEI. The CDR3 length is 9 residues. Trimming removed 10 bases at V and 7 bases at J, with 5 bases between.

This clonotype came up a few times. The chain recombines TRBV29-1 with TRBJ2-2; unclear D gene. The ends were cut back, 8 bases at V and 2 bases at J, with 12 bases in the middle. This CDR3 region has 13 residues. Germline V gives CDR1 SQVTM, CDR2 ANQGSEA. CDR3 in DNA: TGCAGCTATGAGCCTGAAAACACCGGGGAGCTGTTTTTT. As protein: CSYEPENTGELFF.

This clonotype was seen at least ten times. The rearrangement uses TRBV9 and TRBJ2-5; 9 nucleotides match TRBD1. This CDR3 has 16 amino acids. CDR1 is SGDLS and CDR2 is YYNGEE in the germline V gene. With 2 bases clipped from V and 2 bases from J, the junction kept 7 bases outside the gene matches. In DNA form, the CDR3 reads TGTGCCAGCAGCGTCGCACAGGGGGCTTCACAAGAGACCCAGTACTTC. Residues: CASSVAQGASQETQYF.

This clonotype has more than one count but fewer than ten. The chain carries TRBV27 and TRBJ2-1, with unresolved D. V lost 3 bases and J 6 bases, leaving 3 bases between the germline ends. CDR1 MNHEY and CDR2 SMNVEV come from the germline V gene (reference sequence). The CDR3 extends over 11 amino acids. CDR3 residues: CASSFGNEQFF. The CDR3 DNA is TGTGCCAGCAGTTTTGGCAATGAGCAGTTCTTC.